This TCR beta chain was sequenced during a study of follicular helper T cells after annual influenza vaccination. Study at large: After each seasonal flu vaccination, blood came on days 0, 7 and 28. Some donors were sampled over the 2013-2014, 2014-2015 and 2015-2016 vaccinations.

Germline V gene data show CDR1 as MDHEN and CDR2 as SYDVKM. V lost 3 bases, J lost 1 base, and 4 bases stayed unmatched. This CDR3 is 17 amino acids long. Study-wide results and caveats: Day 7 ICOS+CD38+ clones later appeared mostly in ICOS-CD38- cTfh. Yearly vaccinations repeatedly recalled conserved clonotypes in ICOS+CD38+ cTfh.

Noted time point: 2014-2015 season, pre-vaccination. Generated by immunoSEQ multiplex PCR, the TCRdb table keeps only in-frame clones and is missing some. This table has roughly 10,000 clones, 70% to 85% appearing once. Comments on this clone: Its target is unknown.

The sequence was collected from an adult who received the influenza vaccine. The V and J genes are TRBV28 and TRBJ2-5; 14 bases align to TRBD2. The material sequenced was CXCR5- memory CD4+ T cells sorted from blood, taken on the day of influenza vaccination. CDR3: CASSFPGLAGGQETQYF. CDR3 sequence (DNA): TGTGCCAGCAGTTTCCCAGGACTAGCGGGAGGCCAAGAGACCCAGTACTTC.